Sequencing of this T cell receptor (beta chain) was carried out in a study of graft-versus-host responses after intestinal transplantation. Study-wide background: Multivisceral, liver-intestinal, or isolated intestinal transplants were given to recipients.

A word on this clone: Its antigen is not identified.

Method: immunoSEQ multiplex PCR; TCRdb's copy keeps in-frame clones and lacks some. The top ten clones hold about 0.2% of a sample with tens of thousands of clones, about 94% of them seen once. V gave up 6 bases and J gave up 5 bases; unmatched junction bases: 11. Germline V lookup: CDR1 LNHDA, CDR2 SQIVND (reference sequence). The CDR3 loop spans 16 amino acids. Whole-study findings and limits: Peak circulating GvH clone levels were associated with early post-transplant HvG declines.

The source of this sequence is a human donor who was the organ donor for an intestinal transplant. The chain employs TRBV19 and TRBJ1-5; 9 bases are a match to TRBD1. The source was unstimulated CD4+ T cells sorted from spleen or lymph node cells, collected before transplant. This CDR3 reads CASSTPPGQGDQPQHF. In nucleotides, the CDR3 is TGTGCCAGTAGCACTCCGCCGGGACAGGGAGATCAGCCCCAGCATTTT.